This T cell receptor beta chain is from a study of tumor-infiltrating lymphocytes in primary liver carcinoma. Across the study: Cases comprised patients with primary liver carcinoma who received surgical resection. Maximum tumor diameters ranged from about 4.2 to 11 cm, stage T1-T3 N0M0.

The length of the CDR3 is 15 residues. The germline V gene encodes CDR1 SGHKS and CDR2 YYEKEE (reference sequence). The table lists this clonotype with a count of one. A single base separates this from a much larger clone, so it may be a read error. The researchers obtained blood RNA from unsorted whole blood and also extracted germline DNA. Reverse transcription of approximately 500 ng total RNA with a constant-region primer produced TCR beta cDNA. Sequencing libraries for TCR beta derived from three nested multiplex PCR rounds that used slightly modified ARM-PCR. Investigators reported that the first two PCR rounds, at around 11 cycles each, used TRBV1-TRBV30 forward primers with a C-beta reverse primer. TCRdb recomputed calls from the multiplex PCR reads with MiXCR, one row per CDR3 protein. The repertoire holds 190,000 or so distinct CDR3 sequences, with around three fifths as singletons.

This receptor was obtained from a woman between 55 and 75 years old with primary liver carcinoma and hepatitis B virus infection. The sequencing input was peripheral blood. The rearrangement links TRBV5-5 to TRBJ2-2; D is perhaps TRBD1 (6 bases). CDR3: CAISLDQGTTGELFF. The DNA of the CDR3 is TGTGCCATCAGCTTGGATCAGGGGACCACCGGGGAGCTGTTTTTT.